These 27 T cell receptor beta chains came from one sample sequenced in a study of T-cell memory formation after mild COVID-19. Each CDR3 protein gets one entry after TCRdb re-called the 5' RACE reads with MiXCR. Of a few hundred thousand distinct CDR3 sequences listed, about 17% are singletons. Material: PBMCs or a T cell subset sorted from them (not recorded which). These receptors originate from a man younger than 35 who had mild COVID-19 (a few samples of this study predate the infection). Cell type and time point are not known.

The rearrangement links TRBV27 to TRBJ1-1; D possibly corresponds to TRBD1 (5 bases). The V gene lost 6 bases and the J gene lost 1 base, with 18 bases spanning the gap. Looked up from germline, CDR1 is MNHEY and CDR2 is SMNVEV (reference sequence). The CDR3 covers 16 residues. CDR3 protein: CASRSSPGRENTEAFF. The CDR3, as DNA: TGTGCCAGCAGAAGTTCACCGGGACGAGAGAACACTGAAGCTTTCTTT.

The gene calls are TRBV5-5 and TRBJ2-6, with 7 positions matching TRBD1. This CDR3 spans 18 amino acids. Germline CDR1 and CDR2: SGHKS and YYEKEE (reference sequence). The V gene end was trimmed by 4 bases and the J gene end by 0 bases; junction bases not matched to a gene: 10. The CDR3 loop is CASSKRTGGASGANVLTF. DNA for the CDR3: TGTGCCAGCAGCAAGAGGACAGGCGGAGCCTCTGGGGCCAACGTCCTGACTTTC.

This clonotype was detected only a few times. The rearrangement uses TRBV10-2 and TRBJ2-5; 13 positions agree with TRBD2. The CDR3 runs 17 residues. After removal of 3 bases from V and 5 bases from J, the junction contained 9 bases not matched to a gene. CDR1 is WSHSY and CDR2 is SAAADI in the germline V gene. The CDR3 region is CASSEPKGTSGEETQYF. CDR3 DNA sequence: TGCGCCAGCAGTGAACCAAAAGGGACTAGCGGGGAGGAGACCCAGTACTTC.

This clonotype occurred many times. The chain couples TRBV5-5 to TRBJ2-5; D unclear. CDR1 and CDR2 from the germline V gene are SGHKS and YYEKEE (reference sequence). The CDR3 loop spans 11 amino acids. Deletions cut 3 bases from V and 5 bases from J, with 5 bases between. The CDR3 DNA reads TGTGCCAGCAGCTGGTGGGAGACCCAGTACTTC. Protein sequence: CASSWWETQYF.

This chain joins TRBV12-3 or TRBV12-4 and TRBJ2-7; 10 nucleotides agree with TRBD2. This CDR3 contains 18 residues. With 4 bases clipped from V and 7 bases from J, the junction kept 19 bases outside the gene matches. The CDR3 region has the DNA TGTGCCAGCAGTTCACATATTAGCGGGGGGCCCGGAGGGAGGGAGCAGTACTTC. This codes for CASSSHISGGPGGREQYF.

The chain is built from TRBV7-9 and TRBJ2-7; possible D gene TRBD2, 5 bases. The CDR3 is made up of 12 amino acids. V lost 4 bases to trimming and J lost 4 bases, with 8 bases between them. Germline-derived CDR1 and CDR2 are SEHNR and FQNEAQ (reference sequence). CDR3 bases: TGTGCCAGCAGCTCGGGATTTTACGAGCAGTACGTC. Encoded protein: CASSSGFYEQYV.

CDR3 protein: CASSQDGASTDTQYF. DNA of the CDR3: TGCGCCAGCAGCCAAGATGGGGCTAGCACAGATACGCAGTATTTT. The V gene is TRBV4-3, the J gene TRBJ2-3, with a tentative D call TRBD1 (5 bases). The V end was cut by 0 bases, the J end by 0 bases, with 7 bases between. CDR3 size: 15 residues. Looked up from germline, CDR1 is LGHNA and CDR2 is YSLEER.

A few counts support this clonotype. This sequence joins TRBV27 and TRBJ1-1; D perhaps matches TRBD1 (5 bases). V lost 3 bases and J lost 1, with 12 bases in between. Germline CDR1 is MNHEY and CDR2 is SMNVEV (reference sequence). This CDR3 is built from 15 residues. CDR3 bases: TGTGCCAGCAGTTTTCAGGGAATGGCGAACACTGAAGCTTTCTTT. This translates into CASSFQGMANTEAFF.

The sample holds many counts of this clonotype. This chain uses TRBV7-2 with TRBJ1-5, with TRBD1 identical over 11 bases. The CDR3 covers 16 residues. V lost 4 bases, J lost 1 base, and 3 bases stayed unmatched. Germline V lookup: CDR1 SGHTA, CDR2 FQGNSA. CDR3 sequence (DNA): TGTGCCAGCAGCTGGACAGGGGGCAGGAGCAATCAGCCCCAGCATTTT. Translation: CASSWTGGRSNQPQHF.

This clonotype occurred a few times. V and J are TRBV19 and TRBJ2-2; maybe TRBD2 (7 bases). There are 15 residues in the CDR3. Trimming shortened V by 3 bases and J by 6 bases, and 14 bases separated the two germline ends. CDR1 LNHDA and CDR2 SQIVND come from the germline V gene (reference sequence). The CDR3 nucleotides are TGTGCCAGTAGTATTCCGGGGGGCCCTCCCGGGGAGCTGTTTTTT. Translating gives CASSIPGGPPGELFF.

This clonotype was seen more than once but under ten times. The chain links TRBV25-1 to TRBJ1-2; no clear D gene. The CDR3 covers 13 residues. CDR1 is MGHDK, CDR2 SYGVNS, per germline. V was shortened by 6 bases and J by 0 bases, with 8 bases between the two germline ends. The CDR3 coding sequence is TGTGCCAGCAGGGGTCCTCCTAACTATGGCTACACCTTC. It specifies CASRGPPNYGYTF.

This clonotype came up a few times. The chain combines TRBV12-3 or TRBV12-4 with TRBJ2-1; TRBD2 might be the D (6 bases). Trimming removed 7 bases from V and 10 bases from J, with 14 bases in between. This CDR3 has 12 residues. DNA for the CDR3: TGTGCCAGCAAAGTGGGGGGTAGCGAGCAGTTCTTC. This encodes CASKVGGSEQFF.

The rearrangement uses TRBV6-5 and TRBJ1-3; 8 bases match TRBD1. Unmatched junction bases numbered 10, after V lost 6 bases and J lost 3 bases. Germline V lookup: CDR1 MNHEY, CDR2 SVGAGI. This CDR3 region has 16 residues. CDR3 in amino acids: CASRKLQGAVGNTIYF. The CDR3 bases are TGTGCCAGCAGAAAACTCCAGGGGGCGGTTGGAAACACCATATATTTT.

The rearrangement uses TRBV6-5 and TRBJ1-2; the D is unclear. In germline, CDR1 is MNHEY, CDR2 SVGAGI. V was trimmed by 2 bases and J by 4 bases, leaving 8 bases between them. The CDR3 consists of 13 residues. The CDR3 DNA reads as TGTGCCAGCAGTTACCTGAGCTCCTATGGCTACACCTTC. Translating it yields CASSYLSSYGYTF.

This clonotype was detected many times. The V and J genes are TRBV7-9 and TRBJ1-5; 8 nucleotides align to TRBD1. CDR3 length: 17 residues. Losses at the gene ends were 5 bases for V and 1 base for J; bases not matched to a gene: 10. CDR1 and CDR2 from the germline V gene are SEHNR and FQNEAQ (reference sequence). The CDR3 nucleotides read TGTGCCAGCAGCCCCCTGTTAGGACAGGGAAGCAATCAGCCCCAGCATTTT. Translating it yields CASSPLLGQGSNQPQHF.

A remark on this clonotype: A read error may account for a junction end that differs from germline. This chain connects TRBV20-1 to TRBJ2-1; no definite D call. This CDR3 has 13 residues. Germline values: CDR1 DFQATT, CDR2 SNEGSKA (reference sequence). The DNA of the CDR3 is TGCAGTGCCCCCGATTTAGGCTACAAAGAGCAGTTCTTC. Residues: CSAPDLGYKEQFF.

This clonotype was recorded at least ten times. The chain has TRBV7-3 and TRBJ2-1, with D possibly being TRBD1 or TRBD2 (5 bases each). The V end lost 6 bases, the J end lost 11 bases, and 23 bases lay between the germline ends. This CDR3 comprises 15 residues. In germline, CDR1 is SGHTA, CDR2 FQGTGA. CDR3 nucleotides: TGTGCCAGCAGTCCACTAGAGGGGCGCCCATCGAAGCAGTTCTTC. Its translation: CASSPLEGRPSKQFF.

The chain couples TRBV7-3 to TRBJ2-1, with D possibly being TRBD2 (5 bases). Trimming took off 4 bases at V and 0 bases at J, with 10 bases between the two ends. The CDR3 loop spans 15 amino acids. Per the germline V gene, CDR1 is SGHTA and CDR2 is FQGTGA. This CDR3 reads CASSSGLSSYNEQFF. The CDR3 nucleotides read TGTGCCAGCAGCTCCGGACTGAGCTCCTACAATGAGCAGTTCTTC.

This clonotype was counted a single time. The V gene is TRBV6-5, the J gene TRBJ1-1, with D possibly being TRBD1 (5 bases). V gave up 2 bases and J gave up 5 bases, with 15 bases separating them. CDR3 length: 15 residues. CDR1 is MNHEY, CDR2 SVGAGI, per germline. The CDR3 DNA sequence: TGTGCCAGCAGTTACGGCCAAAGGGGCCGGACTGAAGCTTTCTTT. Translated, it gives CASSYGQRGRTEAFF.

The sample holds a few counts of this clonotype. The chain combines TRBV4-1 with TRBJ2-3; 7 bases are shared with TRBD2. After removal of 2 bases from V and 0 bases from J, the junction contained 2 bases not matched to a gene. Per germline, CDR1 MGHRA and CDR2 YSYEKL. The CDR3 has 15 amino acids. This CDR3 is CASSQPGGSTDTQYF. CDR3 in DNA: TGCGCCAGCAGCCAACCGGGGGGAAGCACAGATACGCAGTATTTT.

The V gene is TRBV20-1, the J gene TRBJ2-2, with TRBD1 identical over 7 bases. J was trimmed by 4 bases and V by 5 bases; bases with no gene match: 4. Germline CDR1 and CDR2: DFQATT and SNEGSKA (reference sequence). The CDR3 runs to 13 residues. The CDR3 DNA reads TGCAGTGCTCGATCAGGGGGCACCGGGGAGCTGTTTTTT. This gives the protein CSARSGGTGELFF.

The V call is TRBV7-2, the J call TRBJ2-1; 13 positions agree with TRBD2. After removal of 4 bases from V and 1 base from J, the junction contained 7 bases not matched to a gene. The CDR3 is made up of 18 amino acids. Germline loops: CDR1 SGHTA, CDR2 FQGNSA. This chain's CDR3 is CASSSQTSGGKSYNEQFF. As DNA, the CDR3 is TGTGCCAGCAGCTCGCAGACTAGCGGGGGGAAATCCTACAATGAGCAGTTCTTC. Complete variable domain (other parts from reference TRBV7-2 and TRBJ2-1): GAGVSQSPSNKVTEKGKDVELRCDPISGHTALYWYRQSLGQGLEFLIYFQGNSAPDKSGLPSDRFSAERTGGSVSTLTIQRTQQEDSAVYLCASSSQTSGGKSYNEQFFGPGTRLTVL.

The chain is built from TRBV5-1 and TRBJ2-1; 7 bases are a match to TRBD2. CDR1 is SGHRS and CDR2 is YFSETQ in the germline V gene. V shed 4 bases and J 5 bases; nucleotides not matched to a gene: 9. CDR3 length equals 15 residues. CDR3 protein: CASSRWGGSDNEQFF. CDR3 nucleotides: TGCGCCAGCAGCCGGTGGGGGGGATCGGACAATGAGCAGTTCTTC.

The chain joins TRBV12-3 or TRBV12-4 to TRBJ1-6; tentative D call: TRBD1 (5 bases). V was shortened by 5 bases and J by 6 bases, with 14 bases between the two germline ends. The CDR3 runs 15 residues. The CDR3: CASSPSIGGNSPLHF. Written as DNA, the CDR3 is TGTGCCAGCAGTCCGTCGATTGGGGGTAATTCACCCCTCCACTTT.

V and J are TRBV4-1 and TRBJ1-2; D is ambiguous. Germline lookup yields CDR1 MGHRA and CDR2 YSYEKL. CDR3 length equals 14 residues. V dropped 1 base and J dropped 1 base, with 7 bases sitting between them. The CDR3 spells CASSQATVNYGYTF. CDR3 bases: TGCGCCAGCAGCCAAGCCACAGTTAACTATGGCTACACCTTC.

J is TRBJ2-1 and V is TRBV5-1; 9 nucleotides align to TRBD2. CDR1 SGHRS and CDR2 YFSETQ come from the germline V gene. CDR3 size: 14 residues. The junction had 4 bases not matched to a gene; V was cut back by 0 bases and J by 9 bases. CDR3: CASSLALAGTEQFF. The DNA for the CDR3 is TGCGCCAGCAGCTTGGCTCTAGCGGGGACTGAGCAGTTCTTC. The full variable domain, its missing parts supplied by reference TRBV5-1 and TRBJ2-1, is KAGVTQTPRYLIKTRGQQVTLSCSPISGHRSVSWYQQTPGQGLQFLFEYFSETQRNKGNFPGRFSGRQFSNSRSEMNVSTLELGDSALYLCASSLALAGTEQFFGPGTRLTVL.

The V gene is TRBV11-2, the J gene TRBJ1-2; D is uncertain. This CDR3 is built from 14 residues. CDR1 and CDR2 from the germline V gene are SGHAT and FQNNGV. V lost 5 bases and J 3 bases, leaving 13 bases between the germline ends. The CDR3 DNA reads TGTGCCAGCAGCGCAAGGAGACGGGACTATGGCTACACCTTC. Protein sequence: CASSARRRDYGYTF.